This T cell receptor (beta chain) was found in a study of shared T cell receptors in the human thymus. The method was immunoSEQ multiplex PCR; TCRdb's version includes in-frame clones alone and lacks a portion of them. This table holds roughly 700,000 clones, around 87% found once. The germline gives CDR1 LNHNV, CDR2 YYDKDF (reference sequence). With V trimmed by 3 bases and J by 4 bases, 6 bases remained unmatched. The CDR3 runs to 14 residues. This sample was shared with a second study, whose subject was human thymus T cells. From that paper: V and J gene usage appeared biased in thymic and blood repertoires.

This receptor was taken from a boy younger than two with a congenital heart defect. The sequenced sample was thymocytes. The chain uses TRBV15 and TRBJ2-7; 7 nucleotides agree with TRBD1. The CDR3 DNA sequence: TGTGCCACCAGCAGGGACAGGCAGCGGTACGAGCAGTACTTC. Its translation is CATSRDRQRYEQYF. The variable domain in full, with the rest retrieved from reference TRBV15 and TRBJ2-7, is DAMVIQNPRYQVTQFGKPVTLSCSQTLNHNVMYWYQQKSSQAPKLLFHYYDKDFNNEADTPDNFQSRRPNTSFCFLDIRSPGLGDTAMYLCATSRDRQRYEQYFGPGTRLTVT.